Given below is one T cell receptor (beta chain) in context. These data come from a study of blood T cell repertoires in COVID-19. Study background: Samples came from the United States, Italy and Spain, spanning acute and convalescent COVID-19. Sources were T cells, B-cell-depleted T cells, or PBMCs; the material itself was cDNA or gDNA.

Original processing methods: Estimation of nucleated cell counts relied on the amplification of reference gene primers. Produced via immunoSEQ multiplex PCR; TCRdb's table is partial and in-frame only. The DNA was the basis for D and trimming; V, J and clone size are from that table. The sample shows around 500,000 clones, 70% to 90% of them seen only once. This receptor was obtained from a human donor in a cohort sampled during active COVID-19. Sequenced sample: peripheral blood.

In DNA, the CDR3 is TGTGCCAGCAGTTACGTAAGGGGTTCCAACTATGGCTACACCTTC. It encodes CASSYVRGSNYGYTF. This chain uses TRBV6-5 with TRBJ1-2, with D possibly TRBD1 on 5 matching bases. Germline V gene data show CDR1 as MNHEY and CDR2 as SVGAGI. Trimming stripped 2 bases from V and 2 bases from J, with 12 bases between. This CDR3 spans 15 amino acids.